What follows is one T cell receptor beta chain and its context. The data were obtained in a study of blood T cell repertoires in COVID-19. Study in general: Whether acute or convalescent, the COVID-19 samples came from the United States, Italy and Spain.

Clones were read by immunoSEQ multiplex PCR, and TCRdb kept only the in-frame ones, dropping some. The sample records over 300,000 clones, roughly nine tenths being singletons. V was clipped by 3 bases and J by 7 bases, with 12 bases between them. The CDR3 totals 13 residues. Germline V gene sequence: CDR1 LNHDA, CDR2 SQIVND (reference sequence). This sequence originates from a young man who had recovered from COVID-19. Material for sequencing was peripheral blood. The J gene is TRBJ1-2, the V gene TRBV19; no reliable D call. As DNA, the CDR3 is TGTGCCAGTAGTATTGGGTCAGGTAGTGGCTACACCTTC. It encodes CASSIGSGSGYTF.